This TCR beta chain was recovered during a study of blood T cell repertoires in COVID-19. Study summary: The analysed material was cDNA or gDNA that came from T cells, B-cell-depleted T cells, or PBMCs.

Authors' data handling: Quantification of nucleated cells was approximated via reference gene primer amplification. Sequencing used immunoSEQ multiplex PCR; TCRdb keeps in-frame clones, though not all of them. The V and J calls and clone size were taken over from that table, and D and trimming were inferred from the DNA. The sample contains about 15,000 clones, 85% to 90% of which appear only once. This CDR3 has 11 residues. V shed 5 bases and J 6 bases; nucleotides not matched to a gene: 2. CDR1 and CDR2 (germline): SQVTM, ANQGSEA. The specimen was peripheral blood. The chain has TRBV29-1 and TRBJ1-2; 8 nucleotides agree with TRBD1. This clonotype originated in a human donor in a cohort sampled during active COVID-19. CDR3 region: CSVRTGNGYTF. Here the CDR3 DNA reads TGCAGCGTTCGGACAGGGAATGGCTACACCTTC.